The 7 T cell receptor beta chains below were found in one sample sequenced in a study of blood T cell repertoires in COVID-19. The method was immunoSEQ multiplex PCR; TCRdb's version includes in-frame clones alone and lacks a portion of them. Of 180,000 or so clones detected, around 80% appear once; the ten largest clones hold approximately 11%. The specimen was PBMCs or T cells enriched from blood (not recorded which). The source of these receptors is a man aged 50 to 60 who had recovered from COVID-19.

The chain couples TRBV10-3 to TRBJ2-1; 14 bases line up with TRBD2. Germline V gene data show CDR1 as ENHRY and CDR2 as SYGVKD. After removal of 7 bases from V and 9 bases from J, the junction contained 17 bases not matched to a gene. CDR3 length: 18 residues. In nucleotides, the CDR3 is TGTGCCATCACTAAAAAAGGGACTAGCGGGAGTCCCATTGGTGAGCAGTTCTTC. It codes for CAITKKGTSGSPIGEQFF.

The rearrangement uses TRBV5-1 and TRBJ2-7; TRBD1 might be the D (6 bases). Germline CDR1 is SGHRS and CDR2 is YFSETQ. Trimming removed 3 bases from V and 3 bases from J, with 22 bases in between. This CDR3 region has 17 residues. CDR3 sequence (DNA): TGCGCCAGCAGCTCGACACCAGGACAGCAAGCCCTCTACGAGCAGTACTTC. It yields the protein CASSSTPGQQALYEQYF. Full variable domain (missing parts from reference TRBV5-1 and TRBJ2-7): KAGVTQTPRYLIKTRGQQVTLSCSPISGHRSVSWYQQTPGQGLQFLFEYFSETQRNKGNFPGRFSGRQFSNSRSEMNVSTLELGDSALYLCASSSTPGQQALYEQYFGPGTRLTVT.

This clone was found a few times. The chain recombines TRBV13 with TRBJ2-7; TRBD2 matches 7 bases. With 5 bases clipped from V and 3 bases from J, the junction kept 7 bases outside the gene matches. CDR1 and CDR2 (germline): PRHDT, FYEKMQ (reference sequence). The CDR3 loop spans 14 amino acids. In DNA, the CDR3 is TGTGCCAGCAGCCGGGGAGGGGACGGCTACGAGCAGTACTTC. Translated: CASSRGGDGYEQYF. The full variable domain, its missing parts supplied by reference TRBV13 and TRBJ2-7, is AAGVIQSPRHLIKEKRETATLKCYPIPRHDTVYWYQQGPGQDPQFLISFYEKMQSDKGSIPDRFSAQQFSDYHSELNMSSLELGDSALYFCASSRGGDGYEQYFGPGTRLTVT.

The chain combines TRBV21-1 with TRBJ2-5; the listed D gene, TRBD1, was not tested against the DNA. TRBV21-1 is described as a pseudogene. There are 19 residues in the CDR3. Written as DNA, the CDR3 is TGTGCCAGCAGCGGACACCCCCCTGGAGGACAGGGGGCTTGGGAGACCCAGTACTTC. Its protein product is CASSGHPPGGQGAWETQYF.

The table lists this clone with a few counts. CDR3 coding DNA: TGCGCCGGAGACCCTAGCGGGGCCACCGGGGAGCTGTTTTTT. Its translation: CAGDPSGATGELFF. The chain couples TRBV10-1 to TRBJ2-2; 9 bases match TRBD2. CDR1 and CDR2 from the germline V gene are WNHNN and SYGVQD (reference sequence). The CDR3 runs to 14 residues. After removal of 11 bases from V and 4 bases from J, the junction contained 8 bases not matched to a gene.

This chain connects TRBV19 to TRBJ2-5; TRBD1 matches 8 bases. The CDR3 has 19 amino acids. The J segment lost 7 bases and the V segment lost 0 bases, leaving 19 bases of the junction unmatched. Germline CDR1 LNHDA, CDR2 SQIVND (reference sequence). The CDR3 spells CASSIDMRTGQGRLATQYF. The DNA for the CDR3 is TGTGCCAGTAGTATAGACATGCGAACTGGACAGGGTCGGCTAGCGACCCAGTACTTC.

This rearrangement joins TRBV27 to TRBJ1-4, with a tentative D call TRBD1 (6 bases). The CDR3 totals 15 residues. Germline lookup yields CDR1 MNHEY and CDR2 SMNVEV (reference sequence). V was clipped by 5 bases and J by 7 bases, with 17 bases between them. The DNA of the CDR3 is TGTGCCAGCAGTCGCAGGGGAGGGATAAGTGAAAAACTGTTTTTT. The encoded protein is CASSRRGGISEKLFF.